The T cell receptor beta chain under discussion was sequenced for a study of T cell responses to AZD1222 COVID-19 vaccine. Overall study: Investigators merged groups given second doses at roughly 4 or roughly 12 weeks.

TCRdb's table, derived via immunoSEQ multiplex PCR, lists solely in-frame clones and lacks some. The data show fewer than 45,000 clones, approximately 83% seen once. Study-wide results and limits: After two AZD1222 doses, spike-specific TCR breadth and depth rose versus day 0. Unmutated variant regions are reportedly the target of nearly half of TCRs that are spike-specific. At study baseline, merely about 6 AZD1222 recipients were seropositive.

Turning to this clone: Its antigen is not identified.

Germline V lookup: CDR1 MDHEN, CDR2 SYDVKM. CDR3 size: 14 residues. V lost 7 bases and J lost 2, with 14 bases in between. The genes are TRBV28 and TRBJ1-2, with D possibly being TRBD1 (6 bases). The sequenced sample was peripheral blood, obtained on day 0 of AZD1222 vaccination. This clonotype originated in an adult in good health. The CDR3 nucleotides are TGTGCCAGCATTGGACAGCGCCTCAACTATGGCTACACCTTC. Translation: CASIGQRLNYGYTF.